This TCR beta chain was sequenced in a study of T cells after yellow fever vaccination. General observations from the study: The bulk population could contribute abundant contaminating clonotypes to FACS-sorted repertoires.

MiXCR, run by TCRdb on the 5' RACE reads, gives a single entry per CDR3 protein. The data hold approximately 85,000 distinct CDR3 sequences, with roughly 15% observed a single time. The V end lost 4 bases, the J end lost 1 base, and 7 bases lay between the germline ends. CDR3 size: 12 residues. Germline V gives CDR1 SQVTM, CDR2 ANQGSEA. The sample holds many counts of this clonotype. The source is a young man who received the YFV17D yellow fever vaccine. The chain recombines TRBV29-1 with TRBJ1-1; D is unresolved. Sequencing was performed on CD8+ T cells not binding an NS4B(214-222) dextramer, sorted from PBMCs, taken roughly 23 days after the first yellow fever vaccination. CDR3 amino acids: CSVVESNTEAFF. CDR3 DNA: TGCAGCGTTGTAGAGTCGAACACTGAAGCTTTCTTT.